This T cell receptor (beta chain) was captured by sequencing in a study of control samples from healthy donors and cancer patients. Some clones are missing from TCRdb's copy, which holds only in-frame ones; the method was immunoSEQ multiplex PCR. The sample includes 70,000 to 75,000 clones, 94% seen only once; the top ten take approximately 3%. This clone was picked up one time. Germline CDR1 and CDR2: GTSNPN and SVGIG (reference sequence). The CDR3 is made up of 13 amino acids. V lost 5 bases to trimming and J lost 6 bases, with 16 bases between them. Input material: blood. The sequence was collected from a woman younger than 45 in good health. The V call is TRBV30, the J call TRBJ1-1; unclear D gene. CDR3: CAWAPGEWSEAFF. CDR3 DNA sequence: TGTGCCTGGGCCCCTGGGGAGTGGTCTGAAGCTTTCTTT. Together with reference TRBV30 and TRBJ1-1, the CDR3 gives the full variable domain: SQTIHQWPATLVQPVGSPLSLECTVEGTSNPNLYWYRQAAGRGLQLLFYSVGIGQISSEVPQNLSASRPQDRQFILSSKKLLLSDSGFYLCAWAPGEWSEAFFGQGTRLTVV.